These 19 T cell receptor beta chains were all obtained from the same sample, sequenced in a study of cytomegalovirus exposure and HLA in healthy donors. 60 Vbeta and 13 Jbeta primers were used in PCR. Only in-frame clones appear in the TCRdb table, and some are missing; sequencing was by immunoSEQ multiplex PCR. The sample has 120,000 to 150,000 clones, around 70% seen once. The specimen sequenced was PBMCs. The receptors here all came from a woman between 25 and 40 years old in good health and CMV-seronegative.

Here the CDR3 reads CASSLQQLTDTQYF. In DNA form, the CDR3 reads TGCGCCAGCAGCTTGCAACAGCTTACAGATACGCAGTATTTT. The rearrangement uses TRBV5-1 and TRBJ2-3; no definite D call. Germline CDR1 reads SGHRS; CDR2 reads YFSETQ. This CDR3 spans 14 amino acids. V dropped 1 base and J dropped 3 bases, with 9 bases sitting between them.

This clone was observed a handful of times. This chain uses TRBV5-1 with TRBJ2-1, with 10 positions matching TRBD1. Unmatched junction bases numbered 8, after V lost 4 bases and J lost 7 bases. Germline V gives CDR1 SGHRS, CDR2 YFSETQ. This CDR3 is built from 15 residues. The CDR3 region is CASSAGTGDLNEQFF. In nucleotides, the CDR3 is TGCGCCAGCAGCGCCGGGACAGGGGACTTGAATGAGCAGTTCTTC.

The chain has TRBV6-6 and TRBJ1-5; no clear D. The CDR3 length is 12 residues. Germline CDR1 and CDR2: MNHNY and SVGAGI (reference sequence). Trimming left V 6 bases short and J 7 bases short, with 10 bases between. The CDR3 here is CASSHRGQPQHF. Written as DNA, the CDR3 is TGTGCCAGCAGCCATAGAGGCCAGCCCCAGCATTTT.

This sequence joins TRBV6-6 and TRBJ1-6; 9 bases are a match to TRBD1. The CDR3 length is 15 residues. CDR1 is MNHNY and CDR2 is SVGAGI in the germline V gene (reference sequence). J gave up 9 bases and V 6 bases, and 9 bases lay outside the gene matches. The CDR3 reads CASRQGQGLSSPLHF. In DNA, the CDR3 is TGTGCCAGCAGACAGGGACAGGGACTTAGTTCACCCCTCCACTTT.

This clone was detected a few times. The chain recombines TRBV6-1 with TRBJ1-2; 7 bases align to TRBD1. V trimming: 6 bases; J trimming: 6 bases; junction bases outside the gene matches: 7. Germline V gene data show CDR1 as MNHNS and CDR2 as SASEGT. The CDR3 is 13 amino acids. CDR3 nucleotide sequence: TGTGCCAGCAGACGCACAGGGGCCAATGGCTACACCTTC. Translated: CASRRTGANGYTF.

The chain has TRBV25-1 and TRBJ2-5, with no clear D. CDR1 and CDR2 from the germline V gene are MGHDK and SYGVNS. V lost 6 bases and J lost 5, with 10 bases in between. The CDR3 runs to 12 residues. CDR3 nucleotide sequence: TGTGCCAGCAGGCCCTCCGGGGAGACCCAGTACTTC. It specifies CASRPSGETQYF.

This clone was detected a few times. The chain combines TRBV28 with TRBJ1-6; D is unclear. The CDR3 length is 16 residues. Germline values: CDR1 MDHEN, CDR2 SYDVKM. V dropped 3 bases and J dropped 3 bases, with 12 bases sitting between them. This CDR3 is CASSLPLANYNSPLHF. The CDR3 nucleotides read TGTGCCAGCAGTTTGCCCCTAGCTAACTATAATTCACCCCTCCACTTT.

The sample holds one count of this clone. This chain links TRBV9 with TRBJ2-5; perhaps TRBD2 as D (5 bases). The CDR3 contains 15 residues. Trimming left V 0 bases short and J 4 bases short, with 13 bases between. From germline, CDR1 is SGDLS and CDR2 YYNGEE. DNA of the CDR3: TGTGCCAGCAGCGTAGGTACTAGTCGGGCAGAGACCCAGTACTTC. As protein: CASSVGTSRAETQYF.

The rearrangement joins TRBV28 to TRBJ2-2; weak D call: TRBD2 (6 bases). The CDR3 sequence is 15 residues long. V dropped 5 bases and J dropped 3 bases, with 13 bases sitting between them. Germline assignment: CDR1 MDHEN and CDR2 SYDVKM. The CDR3 spells CASSPGDSDTGELFF. CDR3 nucleotide sequence: TGTGCCAGCAGTCCGGGAGATTCTGACACCGGGGAGCTGTTTTTT.

This chain links TRBV2 with TRBJ1-1; perhaps TRBD1 as D (5 bases). The V gene lost 8 bases and the J gene lost 1 base, with 8 bases spanning the gap. The CDR3 sequence is 12 residues long. Germline V gene lookup returns CDR1 SNHLY and CDR2 FYNNEI. DNA for the CDR3: TGTGCCAGCCACAGGACGAACACTGAAGCTTTCTTT. Translation: CASHRTNTEAFF. Full variable domain (remainder filled in from reference TRBV2 and TRBJ1-1): EPEVTQTPSHQVTQMGQEVILRCVPISNHLYFYWYRQILGQKVEFLVSFYNNEISEKSEIFDDQFSVERPDGSNFTLKIRSTKLEDSAMYFCASHRTNTEAFFGQGTRLTVV.

A few counts support this clone. CDR3 coding DNA: TGTGCCAGCAGCCCCGGGACAGGTTATTCACCCCTCCACTTT. Amino acid sequence: CASSPGTGYSPLHF. The chain is built from TRBV7-9 and TRBJ1-6, with 8 bases aligning to TRBD1. With V trimmed by 5 bases and J by 8 bases, 5 bases remained unmatched. CDR1 is SEHNR and CDR2 is FQNEAQ in the germline V gene (reference sequence). The CDR3 is made up of 14 amino acids.

The chain recombines TRBV5-1 with TRBJ2-5; D may be TRBD2 (6 bases). The germline V gene encodes CDR1 SGHRS and CDR2 YFSETQ. This CDR3 has 14 residues. With 6 bases removed from V and 7 bases from J, the gap between germline ends came to 19 bases. The CDR3 DNA is TGCGCCAGCACCGGAGGGAACATTCGGGGGACCCAGTACTTC. Translated: CASTGGNIRGTQYF. Full variable domain (remainder filled in from reference TRBV5-1 and TRBJ2-5): KAGVTQTPRYLIKTRGQQVTLSCSPISGHRSVSWYQQTPGQGLQFLFEYFSETQRNKGNFPGRFSGRQFSNSRSEMNVSTLELGDSALYLCASTGGNIRGTQYFGPGTRLLVL.

The rearrangement joins TRBV19 to TRBJ1-5, with D possibly TRBD1 on 5 matching bases. This CDR3 has 15 amino acids. Trimming removed 1 base at V and 5 bases at J, with 12 bases between. Germline V lookup: CDR1 LNHDA, CDR2 SQIVND (reference sequence). The CDR3 sequence: CASSIGGGVDQPQHF. CDR3 bases: TGTGCCAGTAGTATAGGGGGGGGAGTGGATCAGCCCCAGCATTTT.

The sample holds a few counts of this clone. The chain employs TRBV29-1 and TRBJ2-6; 9 bases fit TRBD1. The germline CDR1 and CDR2 sequences are SQVTM and ANQGSEA. The V segment lost 6 bases and the J segment 0 bases; nucleotides outside the gene matches: 12. The CDR3 totals 18 residues. CDR3 in amino acids: CSVAGGQGGSSGANVLTF. The CDR3 bases are TGCAGCGTGGCCGGGGGACAGGGAGGTTCCTCTGGGGCCAACGTCCTGACTTTC.

V is TRBV7-3 and J is TRBJ2-2, with D possibly being TRBD2 (5 bases). Germline lookup yields CDR1 SGHTA and CDR2 FQGTGA. This CDR3 has 16 residues. V was cut by 2 bases and J by 3 bases, with 13 bases left in between. The CDR3 is CASSLYSGYDTGELFF. The CDR3 DNA follows: TGTGCCAGCAGCTTATATTCGGGGTACGACACCGGGGAGCTGTTTTTT. Using reference TRBV7-3 and TRBJ2-2 for the parts outside the CDR3, the full variable domain is GAGVSQTPSNKVTEKGKYVELRCDPISGHTALYWYRQSLGQGPEFLIYFQGTGAADDSGLPNDRFFAVRPEGSVSTLKIQRTERGDSAVYLCASSLYSGYDTGELFFGEGSRLTVL.

The rearrangement joins TRBV5-1 to TRBJ1-1, with D uncertain. This CDR3 is built from 14 residues. The V end was cut by 0 bases, the J end by 3 bases, with 9 bases between. Germline CDR1 reads SGHRS; CDR2 reads YFSETQ. The DNA for the CDR3 is TGCGCCAGCAGCTTGGGGGTCGAGGACACTGAAGCTTTCTTT. It encodes CASSLGVEDTEAFF.

The chain couples TRBV6-6 to TRBJ2-7; a possible D gene is TRBD1 (7 bases). The CDR3 totals 15 residues. Germline V CDR1 and CDR2: MNHNY, SVGAGI (reference sequence). Trimming removed 0 bases from V and 3 bases from J, with 12 bases in between. The CDR3 region is CASSYSRRGLYEQYV. In DNA, the CDR3 is TGTGCCAGCAGTTACTCAAGGAGGGGGCTCTACGAGCAGTACGTC.

V is TRBV7-2 and J is TRBJ2-5, with 10 bases that match TRBD2. Judging by the DNA end, TRBJ2-7 fits better; the J call may be wrong. The CDR3 is made up of 15 amino acids. Looked up from germline, CDR1 is SGHTA and CDR2 is FQGNSA. Here the CDR3 reads CASSYSGRAKNEQYF. CDR3 nucleotide sequence: TGTGCCAGCAGCTACAGCGGGAGGGCTAAGAACGAGCAGTACTTC.

This chain links TRBV7-9 with TRBJ2-7; possibly TRBD2 for D (5 bases). V gave up 2 bases and J gave up 6 bases, with 17 bases separating them. The germline gives CDR1 SEHNR, CDR2 FQNEAQ (reference sequence). The length of the CDR3 is 15 residues. Here the CDR3 reads CASSLYRGDLPEQYF. CDR3 nucleotide sequence: TGTGCCAGCAGCTTATACCGGGGAGATTTACCCGAGCAGTACTTC.